This passage covers 16 T cell receptor beta chains from one sample sequenced in a study of T cell repertoires in cytomegalovirus infection. MiXCR was run by TCRdb on the reads, yielding one entry per CDR3 protein. The table records 490,000 or so distinct CDR3 sequences, about 11% of them present only once. What was sequenced was PBMCs. The receptors were sampled from a human donor in good health (CMV status not recorded). Some clones in this sample may be carry-over from other donors' samples.

In its sample, this clonotype was seen many times. CDR3 in DNA: TGTGCCAGCAGCTTAAAGTATGGCTACACCTTC. This encodes CASSLKYGYTF. This chain uses TRBV7-9 with TRBJ1-2; no clear D. CDR1 SEHNR and CDR2 FQNEAQ come from the germline V gene (reference sequence). Trimming took 2 bases from V and 5 from J, leaving 3 bases between them. The CDR3 totals 11 residues.

In its sample, this clonotype was seen a few times. J is TRBJ1-2 and V is TRBV5-3; no clear D. TRBV5-3 is labeled an ORF, and its function is uncertain. CDR3 size: 12 residues. V shed 0 bases and J shed 1 base, with 1 base lying between them. The CDR3 sequence: CARSLDNYGYTF. CDR3 in DNA: TGTGCCAGAAGCTTGGATAACTATGGCTACACCTTC.

This clonotype was picked up many times. V is TRBV27 and J is TRBJ1-2; 9 bases align to TRBD1. Germline assignment: CDR1 MNHEY and CDR2 SMNVEV (reference sequence). This CDR3 comprises 13 residues. J lost 3 bases, V lost 8 bases, and 4 bases had no gene match. CDR3 sequence reads: CASGRDRDYGYTF. CDR3 in DNA: TGTGCCAGCGGCCGGGACAGGGACTATGGCTACACCTTC.

This clonotype was counted at least ten times. The genes are TRBV7-2 and TRBJ2-7, with D possibly TRBD2 on 5 matching bases. Looked up from germline, CDR1 is SGHTA and CDR2 is FQGNSA. V was cut by 4 bases and J by 3 bases, with 7 bases left in between. The CDR3 spans 12 residues. CDR3: CASSSTIYEQYF. CDR3 coding DNA: TGTGCCAGCAGCTCGACTATCTACGAGCAGTACTTC.

The chain is built from TRBV14 and TRBJ2-1; a possible D gene is TRBD1 (6 bases). CDR1 is SGHDN, CDR2 FVKESK, per germline. The CDR3 is 13 residues long. Trimming removed 4 bases from V and 8 bases from J, with 12 bases in between. CDR3 residues: CASSPLGADEQFF. In nucleotides, the CDR3 is TGTGCCAGCAGCCCCTTGGGGGCTGATGAGCAGTTCTTC.

This clonotype was observed a handful of times. The CDR3 nucleotides are TGTGCCACCAGTGGTGGCGGGGGGGCTGCAGATACGCAGTATTTT. Translated: CATSGGGGAADTQYF. J is TRBJ2-3 and V is TRBV24-1, with 9 bases matching TRBD2. Losses at the gene ends were 5 bases for V and 4 bases for J; bases not matched to a gene: 6. The germline gives CDR1 KGHDR, CDR2 SFDVKD. This CDR3 comprises 15 residues.

A note on this clonotype: This may be a read error: a much more frequent sequence differs by one nucleotide. V is TRBV6-2 or TRBV6-3 and J is TRBJ1-2; D ambiguous. Between the trimmed V and J ends, which lost 7 bases and 5 bases, there was a span of 8 bases. Germline lookup yields CDR1 MNHEY and CDR2 SVGEGT. This CDR3 is built from 11 residues. The CDR3 protein is CASNDDYGYTF. Here the CDR3 DNA reads TGTGCCAGCAATGACGATTATGGCTACACCTTC.

This clonotype was counted many times. V and J are TRBV5-1 and TRBJ2-1, with 7 bases fitting TRBD2. Trimming cost V 0 bases and J 8 bases; bases outside gene matches: 5. Germline values: CDR1 SGHRS, CDR2 YFSETQ. The CDR3 consists of 14 residues. CDR3 residues: CASSLGTSIDEQFF. DNA of the CDR3: TGCGCCAGCAGCTTGGGGACTAGTATCGATGAGCAGTTCTTC.

The chain couples TRBV6-5 to TRBJ2-2, with D hard to call. V was cut by 8 bases and J by 6 bases, with 10 bases left in between. CDR1 and CDR2 from the germline V gene are MNHEY and SVGAGI. The CDR3 is 12 amino acids. CDR3 nucleotide sequence: TGTGCCAGCCTCGTCGGGCCCGGGGAGCTGTTTTTT. The encoded protein is CASLVGPGELFF.

In its sample, this clonotype was seen a few times. This chain uses TRBV29-1 with TRBJ1-3; possibly TRBD1 for D (5 bases). The CDR3 covers 14 residues. CDR1 and CDR2 from the germline V gene are SQVTM and ANQGSEA. V gave up 7 bases and J gave up 0 bases, with 13 bases separating them. The CDR3 DNA reads TGCAGCGCTGGGACTTCTAACTCTGGAAACACCATATATTTT. Protein: CSAGTSNSGNTIYF.

This clonotype has a handful of counts. The genes are TRBV7-9 and TRBJ2-1; 7 bases map to TRBD1. The V gene end was trimmed by 5 bases and the J gene end by 6 bases; junction bases not matched to a gene: 7. This CDR3 is 14 amino acids long. CDR1 is SEHNR and CDR2 is FQNEAQ in the germline V gene (reference sequence). DNA for the CDR3: TGTGCCAGCAGCCTCACTACAGGGGCCAATGAGCAGTTCTTC. Translation gives CASSLTTGANEQFF.

The chain combines TRBV2 with TRBJ2-7, with TRBD1 matching 7 bases. This CDR3 comprises 16 residues. Germline CDR1 and CDR2: SNHLY and FYNNEI. The trim removed 8 bases at V and 0 bases at J, leaving 13 bases unmatched. The CDR3 region has the DNA TGTGCCAGCGGTGTAGAGGACAGGATGGGCTCCTACGAGCAGTACTTC. Its translation: CASGVEDRMGSYEQYF.

This clonotype occurred many times. CDR3 in DNA: TGTGCCAGCAGCTCGATCGGGACTAGCGACGGCGGGGAGCTGTTTTTT. Its protein is CASSSIGTSDGGELFF. This chain connects TRBV7-2 to TRBJ2-2, with TRBD2 matching 10 bases. Germline V CDR1 and CDR2: SGHTA, FQGNSA. This CDR3 has 16 residues. The ends lost 4 bases at V and 7 bases at J; junction bases unmatched: 9.

This clonotype was counted at least ten times. The chain links TRBV10-3 to TRBJ1-6, with 7 positions matching TRBD1. Germline V gene data show CDR1 as ENHRY and CDR2 as SYGVKD. Losses at the gene ends were 7 bases for V and 7 bases for J; bases not matched to a gene: 7. The CDR3 covers 14 residues. The DNA for the CDR3 is TGTGCCATCAAGGGCCAGGGGGTAAATTCACCCCTCCACTTT. Amino acid sequence: CAIKGQGVNSPLHF.

This clonotype was counted at least ten times. The V gene is TRBV12-3 or TRBV12-4, the J gene TRBJ1-2; D perhaps matches TRBD1 (5 bases). This CDR3 is built from 14 residues. V gave up 10 bases and J gave up 5 bases, with 20 bases separating them. CDR3 nucleotide sequence: TGTGCCACCCACAGGCCAACAGGCGATTATGGCTACACCTTC. This sequence encodes CATHRPTGDYGYTF.

There are many counts of this clonotype. This chain uses TRBV6-6 with TRBJ1-1, with no clear D. Germline CDR1 and CDR2: MNHNY and SVGAGI (reference sequence). There are 15 residues in the CDR3. V gave up 0 bases and J gave up 2 bases, with 10 bases separating them. CDR3 region: CASSYSRTANTEAFF. CDR3 DNA: TGTGCCAGCAGTTACTCGAGGACTGCAAACACTGAAGCTTTCTTT.